This TCR beta chain was profiled in a study of cytomegalovirus exposure and HLA in healthy donors. General observations from the study: It was reportedly the case that the classifier diagnosed cytomegalovirus status with high specificity and sensitivity. The authors excluded some V segments, including TRBV6-2 and TRBV6-3, as indistinguishable.

This clone has just a few counts. Its cognate antigen is unknown. CDR3 size: 14 residues. Germline V gives CDR1 MNHNS, CDR2 SASEGT. Deletions cut 5 bases from V and 6 bases from J, with 17 bases between. The PCR ran on 60 Vbeta and 13 Jbeta primers. Generated by immunoSEQ multiplex PCR, the TCRdb table keeps only in-frame clones and is missing some. The sample comprises roughly 190,000 clones, 80% to 90% of which are singletons, and about 1.2% rests with the top ten. The sample taken for sequencing was PBMCs. The source of this sequence is a young man in good health and CMV-seronegative. J is TRBJ2-7 and V is TRBV6-1; D is perhaps TRBD2 (6 bases). The CDR3 spells CASSWAGNPPEQYF. The CDR3 DNA is TGTGCCAGCAGTTGGGCGGGGAACCCCCCCGAGCAGTACTTC.